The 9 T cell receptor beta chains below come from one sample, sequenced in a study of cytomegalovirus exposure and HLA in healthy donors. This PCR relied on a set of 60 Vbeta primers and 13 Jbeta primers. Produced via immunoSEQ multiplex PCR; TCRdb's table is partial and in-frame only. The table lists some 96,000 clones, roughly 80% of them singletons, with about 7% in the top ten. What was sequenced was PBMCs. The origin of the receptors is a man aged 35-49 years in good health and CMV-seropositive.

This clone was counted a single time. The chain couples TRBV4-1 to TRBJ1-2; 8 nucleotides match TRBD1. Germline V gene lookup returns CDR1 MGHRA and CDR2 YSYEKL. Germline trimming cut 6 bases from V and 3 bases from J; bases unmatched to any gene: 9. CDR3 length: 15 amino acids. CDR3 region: CASRESGGTHYGYTF. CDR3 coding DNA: TGCGCCAGCAGGGAATCAGGGGGCACTCACTATGGCTACACCTTC.

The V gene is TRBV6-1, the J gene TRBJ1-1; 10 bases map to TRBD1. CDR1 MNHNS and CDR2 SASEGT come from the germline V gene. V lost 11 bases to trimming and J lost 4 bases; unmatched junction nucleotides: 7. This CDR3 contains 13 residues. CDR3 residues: CAADRGPGTEAFF. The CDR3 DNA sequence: TGTGCCGCCGACAGGGGGCCGGGCACTGAAGCTTTCTTT.

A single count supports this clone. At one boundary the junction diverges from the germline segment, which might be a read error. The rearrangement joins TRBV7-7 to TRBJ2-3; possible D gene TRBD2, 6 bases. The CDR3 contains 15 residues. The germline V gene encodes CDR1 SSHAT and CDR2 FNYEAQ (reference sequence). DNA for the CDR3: TGTGCTAGCAGCTTAGCCGGAGGGCGCACAGATACGCAGTATTTT. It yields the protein CASSLAGGRTDTQYF.

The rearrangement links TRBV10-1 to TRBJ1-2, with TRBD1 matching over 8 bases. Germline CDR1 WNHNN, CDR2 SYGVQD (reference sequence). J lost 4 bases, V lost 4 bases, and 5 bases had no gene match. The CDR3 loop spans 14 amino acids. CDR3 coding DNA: TGCGCCAGCAGTGTTCCGACAGGGGCCTATGGCTACACCTTC. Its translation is CASSVPTGAYGYTF.

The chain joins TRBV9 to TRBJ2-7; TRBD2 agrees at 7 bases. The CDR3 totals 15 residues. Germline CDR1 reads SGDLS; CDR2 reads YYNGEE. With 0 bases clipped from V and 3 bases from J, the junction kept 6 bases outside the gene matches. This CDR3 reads CASSVGRGTGYEQYF. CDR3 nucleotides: TGTGCCAGCAGCGTAGGGCGGGGGACGGGCTACGAGCAGTACTTC. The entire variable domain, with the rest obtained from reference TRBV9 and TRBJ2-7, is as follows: DSGVTQTPKHLITATGQRVTLRCSPRSGDLSVYWYQQSLDQGLQFLIQYYNGEERAKGNILERFSAQQFPDLHSELNLSSLELGDSALYFCASSVGRGTGYEQYFGPGTRLTVT.

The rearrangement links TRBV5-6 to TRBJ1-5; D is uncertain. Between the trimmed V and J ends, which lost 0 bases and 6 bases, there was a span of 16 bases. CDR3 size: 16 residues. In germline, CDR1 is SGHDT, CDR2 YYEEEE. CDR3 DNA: TGTGCCAGCAGCTTGGGTGCGGGCGGGTCGAGTCAGCCCCAGCATTTT. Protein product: CASSLGAGGSSQPQHF.

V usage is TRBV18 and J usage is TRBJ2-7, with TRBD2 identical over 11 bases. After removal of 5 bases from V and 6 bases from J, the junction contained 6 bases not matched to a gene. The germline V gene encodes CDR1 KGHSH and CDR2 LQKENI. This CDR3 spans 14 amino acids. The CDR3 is CASSDSGGASEQYF. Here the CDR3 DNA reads TGTGCCAGCTCAGATAGCGGGGGGGCCTCCGAGCAGTACTTC.

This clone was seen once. CDR3 sequence: CASRQGPSYEQYF. CDR3 DNA: TGTGCCAGCCGACAGGGACCCTCCTACGAGCAGTACTTC. The rearrangement uses TRBV5-4 and TRBJ2-7, with 7 nucleotides matching TRBD1. The germline CDR1 and CDR2 sequences are SGHNT and YYREEE (reference sequence). The CDR3 covers 13 residues. J lost 0 bases, V lost 7 bases, and 4 bases had no gene match.

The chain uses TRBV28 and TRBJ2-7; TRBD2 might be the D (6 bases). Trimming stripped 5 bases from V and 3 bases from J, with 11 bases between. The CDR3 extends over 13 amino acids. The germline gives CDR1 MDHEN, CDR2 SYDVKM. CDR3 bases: TGTGCCAGCAGTCCCGGACTAAACTACGAGCAGTACTTC. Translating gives CASSPGLNYEQYF.